These 9 T cell receptor beta chains originate from one sample sequenced in a study of T cell responses to AZD1222 COVID-19 vaccine. Libraries were prepared by immunoSEQ multiplex PCR; TCRdb keeps only in-frame clonotypes and omits some of them. This table has about 120,000 clones, more than 85% appearing once. The sequencing used peripheral blood, collected on day 0 of AZD1222 vaccination. Receptors originate from an adult in good health.

The J gene is TRBJ1-5, the V gene TRBV10-3, with D possibly being TRBD1 (6 bases). This CDR3 is built from 16 residues. From germline, CDR1 is ENHRY and CDR2 SYGVKD. Trimming left V 0 bases short and J 7 bases short, with 16 bases between. CDR3 amino acids: CAISESQRVTGQPQHF. The CDR3 region has the DNA TGTGCCATCAGTGAGTCCCAACGAGTGACAGGACAGCCCCAGCATTTT.

The CDR3 region is CASSQESYEQYF. CDR3 coding DNA: TGTGCCAGCAGTCAGGAATCCTACGAGCAGTACTTC. V gene TRBV2 combines with J gene TRBJ2-7, with D unresolved. Germline loops: CDR1 SNHLY, CDR2 FYNNEI. There are 12 residues in the CDR3. Deletions cut 5 bases from V and 1 base from J, with 6 bases between.

This chain connects TRBV30 to TRBJ2-7; possibly TRBD1 for D (5 bases). V was trimmed by 1 base and J by 7 bases, leaving 14 bases between them. The CDR3 runs to 13 residues. Germline V lookup: CDR1 GTSNPN, CDR2 SVGIG (reference sequence). CDR3 nucleotides: TGTGCCTGGAGTGAGGGGCTCCACACGGAGCAGTACTTC. Translated: CAWSEGLHTEQYF.

The V gene is TRBV28, the J gene TRBJ1-3; D not resolved. CDR3 size: 17 residues. V dropped 3 bases and J dropped 4 bases, with 19 bases sitting between them. Germline-derived CDR1 and CDR2 are MDHEN and SYDVKM. The CDR3 coding sequence is TGTGCCAGCAGTTTGGGGAGAGCAGCACCGACGGGAAACACCATATATTTT. Translation gives CASSLGRAAPTGNTIYF.

The chain uses TRBV19 and TRBJ1-5; D possibly corresponds to TRBD1 (5 bases). The CDR3 has 12 residues. The ends were cut back, 9 bases at V and 5 bases at J, with 11 bases in the middle. Germline V CDR1 and CDR2: LNHDA, SQIVND (reference sequence). CDR3 bases: TGTGCCAGCAACAGGTATGATCAGCCCCAGCATTTT. Protein sequence: CASNRYDQPQHF. The whole variable domain, filled in from reference TRBV19 and TRBJ1-5, reads DGGITQSPKYLFRKEGQNVTLSCEQNLNHDAMYWYRQDPGQGLRLIYYSQIVNDFQKGDIAEGYSVSREKKESFPLTVTSAQKNPTAFYLCASNRYDQPQHFGDGTRLSIL.

CDR3 in amino acids: CASSFDAGPYNEQFF. The CDR3 DNA sequence: TGTGCCAGCAGCTTTGATGCGGGACCCTACAATGAGCAGTTCTTC. The chain uses TRBV5-4 and TRBJ2-1; possible D gene TRBD2, 6 bases. The V end was cut by 2 bases, the J end by 2 bases, with 11 bases between. Per germline, CDR1 SGHNT and CDR2 YYREEE (reference sequence). The CDR3 spans 15 residues.

This clone was picked up a small number of times. The chain recombines TRBV19 with TRBJ2-3; 8 positions agree with TRBD2. This CDR3 has 18 amino acids. V gave up 6 bases and J gave up 3 bases; unmatched junction bases: 17. Germline CDR1 reads LNHDA; CDR2 reads SQIVND (reference sequence). For the CDR3, the DNA is TGTGCCAGTAGAAAAAACTCGGGAGCTAGCGGGCCAACAGATACGCAGTATTTT. Translated, it gives CASRKNSGASGPTDTQYF.

The chain carries TRBV29-1 and TRBJ1-5; possibly TRBD1 for D (5 bases). The V and J ends lost 6 bases and 9 bases respectively, with 18 bases between them. The germline V gene encodes CDR1 SQVTM and CDR2 ANQGSEA. This CDR3 is 13 amino acids long. The CDR3 DNA is TGCAGCGTCACTGACAGTCTGGGACTGCCCCAGCATTTT. Translated: CSVTDSLGLPQHF.

This clone was observed a handful of times. The J gene is TRBJ2-7, the V gene TRBV5-1, with 10 positions matching TRBD1. This CDR3 is 17 amino acids long. The junction had 15 bases not matched to a gene; V was cut back by 4 bases and J by 5 bases. CDR1 SGHRS and CDR2 YFSETQ come from the germline V gene. CDR3 amino acids: CASSRRSQGQGINEQYF. CDR3 nucleotide sequence: TGCGCCAGCAGCCGTAGATCCCAGGGACAGGGGATAAACGAGCAGTACTTC.